The sample holds a few counts of the clone carrying this T cell receptor (beta chain). Antigen: not known. Germline lookup yields CDR1 MGHDK and CDR2 SYGVNS. The CDR3 is 9 residues long. V lost 9 bases to trimming and J lost 5 bases, with 5 bases between them. The sample comes from a study of T cell repertoires in cytomegalovirus infection. At the level of the study: Carrying CMV and the relevant HLA type showed in public TCR beta signatures. Study findings and constraints: Dominant in the ex vivo response were TCR beta clonotypes restricted by HLA-C and specific for CMV. Cumulative public TCR beta family frequency identified CMV carriers with the relevant HLA.

TCRdb recomputed calls from the reads with MiXCR, one row per CDR3 protein. The table lists about 89,000 distinct CDR3 sequences, approximately 32% of them singletons. The sequenced sample was CD8+ T cells from cultured PBMCs, obtained from culture after CMV antigen stimulation. The clonotype comes from a human donor in good health (CMV status not recorded). Some clones in this sample may be carry-over from other donors' samples. The chain combines TRBV25-1 with TRBJ2-7; D unresolved. CDR3 nucleotide sequence: TGTGCCAGTGGGGACGAGCAGTACTTC. It codes for CASGDEQYF.